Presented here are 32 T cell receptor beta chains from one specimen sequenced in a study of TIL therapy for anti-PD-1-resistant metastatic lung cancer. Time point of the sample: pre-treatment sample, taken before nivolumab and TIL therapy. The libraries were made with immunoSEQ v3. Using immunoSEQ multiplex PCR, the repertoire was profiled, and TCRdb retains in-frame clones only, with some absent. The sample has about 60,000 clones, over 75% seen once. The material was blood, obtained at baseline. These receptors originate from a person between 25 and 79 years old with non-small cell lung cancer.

CDR3: CASSMEGTGNTIYF. The CDR3 bases are TGTGCCAGTAGTATGGAGGGGACTGGAAACACCATATATTTT. The V call is TRBV19, the J call TRBJ1-3, with D maybe TRBD1 (5 bases). Germline assignment: CDR1 LNHDA and CDR2 SQIVND (reference sequence). This CDR3 contains 14 residues. Trimming took off 3 bases at V and 2 bases at J, with 8 bases between the two ends.

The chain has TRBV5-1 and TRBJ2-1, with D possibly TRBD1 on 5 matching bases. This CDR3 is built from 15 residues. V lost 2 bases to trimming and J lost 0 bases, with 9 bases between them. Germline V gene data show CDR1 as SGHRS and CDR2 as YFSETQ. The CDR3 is CASSLIDSSYNEQFF. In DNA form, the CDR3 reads TGCGCCAGCAGCTTAATTGACAGCTCCTACAATGAGCAGTTCTTC.

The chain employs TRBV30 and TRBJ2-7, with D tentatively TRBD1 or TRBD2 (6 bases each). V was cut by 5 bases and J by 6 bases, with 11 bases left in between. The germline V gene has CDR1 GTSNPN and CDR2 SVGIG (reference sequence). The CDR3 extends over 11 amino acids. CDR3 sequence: CAWSEGGEQYF. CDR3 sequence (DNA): TGTGCCTGGTCAGAGGGGGGCGAGCAGTACTTC.

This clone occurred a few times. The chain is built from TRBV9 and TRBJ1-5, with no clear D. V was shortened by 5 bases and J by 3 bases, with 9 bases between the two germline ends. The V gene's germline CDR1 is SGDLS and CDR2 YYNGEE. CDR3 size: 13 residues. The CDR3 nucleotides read TGTGCCAGCAGTACCGGGAACAATCAGCCCCAGCATTTT. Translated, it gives CASSTGNNQPQHF.

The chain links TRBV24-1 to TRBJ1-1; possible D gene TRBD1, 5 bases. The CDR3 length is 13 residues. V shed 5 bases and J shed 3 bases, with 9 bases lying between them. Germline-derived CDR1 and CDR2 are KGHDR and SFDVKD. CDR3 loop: CATSAGGDTEAFF. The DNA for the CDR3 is TGTGCCACCAGTGCGGGGGGGGACACTGAAGCTTTCTTT.

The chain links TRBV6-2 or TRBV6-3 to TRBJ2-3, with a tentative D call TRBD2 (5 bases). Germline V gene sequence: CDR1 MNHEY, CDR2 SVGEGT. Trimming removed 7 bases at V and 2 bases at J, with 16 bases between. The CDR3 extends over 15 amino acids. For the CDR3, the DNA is TGTGCCAGCATCCCGCGAGCGGAGCACACAGATACGCAGTATTTT. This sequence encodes CASIPRAEHTDTQYF.

The CDR3 DNA reads as TGTGCCAGCAGCCGATACAGGGAAGGGAATTCACCCCTCCACTTT. Translated, it gives CASSRYREGNSPLHF. The chain couples TRBV3-1 (or the pseudogene TRBV3-2) to TRBJ1-6, with a possible D match to TRBD1 (6 bases). CDR1 LGHDT and CDR2 YNNKEL come from the germline V gene (reference sequence). The CDR3 is made up of 15 amino acids. Trimming took off 4 bases at V and 7 bases at J, with 14 bases between the two ends.

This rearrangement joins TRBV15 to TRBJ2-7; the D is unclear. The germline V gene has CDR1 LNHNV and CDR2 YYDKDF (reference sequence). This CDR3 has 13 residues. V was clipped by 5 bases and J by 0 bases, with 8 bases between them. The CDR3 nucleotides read TGTGCCACCAGCCCTCAGAGCTCCTACGAGCAGTACTTC. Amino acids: CATSPQSSYEQYF.

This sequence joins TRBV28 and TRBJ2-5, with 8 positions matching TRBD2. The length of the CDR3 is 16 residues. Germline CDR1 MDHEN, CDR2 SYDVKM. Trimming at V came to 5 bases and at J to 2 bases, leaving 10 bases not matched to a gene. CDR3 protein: CASSPPGGGVQETQYF. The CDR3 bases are TGTGCCAGCAGTCCCCCCGGGGGGGGCGTTCAAGAGACCCAGTACTTC. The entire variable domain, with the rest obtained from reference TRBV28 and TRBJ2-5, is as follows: DVKVTQSSRYLVKRTGEKVFLECVQDMDHENMFWYRQDPGLGLRLIYFSYDVKMKEKGDIPEGYSVSREKKERFSLILESASTNQTSMYLCASSPPGGGVQETQYFGPGTRLLVL.

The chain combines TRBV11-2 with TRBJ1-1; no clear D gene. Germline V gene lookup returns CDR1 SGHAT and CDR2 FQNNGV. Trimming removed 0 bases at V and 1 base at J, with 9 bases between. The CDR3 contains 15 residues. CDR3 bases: TGTGCCAGCAGCTTAGATAGGACGGAGAACACTGAAGCTTTCTTT. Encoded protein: CASSLDRTENTEAFF.

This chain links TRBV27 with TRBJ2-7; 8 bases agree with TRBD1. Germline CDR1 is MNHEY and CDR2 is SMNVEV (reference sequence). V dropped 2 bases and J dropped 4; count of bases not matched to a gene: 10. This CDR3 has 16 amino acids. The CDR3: CASSLGPGQAMYEQYF. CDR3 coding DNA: TGTGCCAGCAGTTTAGGTCCGGGACAGGCGATGTACGAGCAGTACTTC.

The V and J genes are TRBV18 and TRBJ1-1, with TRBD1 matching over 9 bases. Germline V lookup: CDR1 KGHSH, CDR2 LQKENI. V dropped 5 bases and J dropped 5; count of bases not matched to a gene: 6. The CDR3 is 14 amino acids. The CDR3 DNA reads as TGTGCCAGCTCAGCACAACAGGGGGCGACTGAAGCTTTCTTT. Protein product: CASSAQQGATEAFF.

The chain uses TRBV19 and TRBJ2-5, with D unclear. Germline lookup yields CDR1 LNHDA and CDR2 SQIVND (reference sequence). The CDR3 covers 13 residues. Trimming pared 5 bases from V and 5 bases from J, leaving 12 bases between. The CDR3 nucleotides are TGTGCCAGTAGTTGGGAAGTGTGGGAGACCCAGTACTTC. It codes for CASSWEVWETQYF.

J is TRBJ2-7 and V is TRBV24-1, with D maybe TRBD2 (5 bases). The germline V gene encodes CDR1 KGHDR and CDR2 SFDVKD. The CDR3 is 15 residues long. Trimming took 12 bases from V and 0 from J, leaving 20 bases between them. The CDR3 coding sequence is TGTGCCTCCCAAGCCGCGCCCGGAGGCTCCTACGAGCAGTACTTC. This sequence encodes CASQAAPGGSYEQYF.

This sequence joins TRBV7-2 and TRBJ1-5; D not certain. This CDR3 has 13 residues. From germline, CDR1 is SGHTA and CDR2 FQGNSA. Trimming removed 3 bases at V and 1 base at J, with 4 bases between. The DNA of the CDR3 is TGTGCCAGCAGCTTGGTCAGCAATCAGCCCCAGCATTTT. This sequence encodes CASSLVSNQPQHF.

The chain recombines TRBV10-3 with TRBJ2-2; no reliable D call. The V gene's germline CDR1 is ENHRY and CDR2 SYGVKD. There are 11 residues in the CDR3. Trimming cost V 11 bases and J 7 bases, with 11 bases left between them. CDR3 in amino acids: CAGGGGGELFF. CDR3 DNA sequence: TGTGCCGGCGGTGGTGGCGGGGAGCTGTTTTTT.

CDR3 in DNA: TGTGCCAGCAGTTTTTCTAGCACAGATACGCAGTATTTT. This encodes CASSFSSTDTQYF. The chain couples TRBV12-3 or TRBV12-4 to TRBJ2-3; D remains unclear. V lost 3 bases and J lost 0, with 4 bases in between. The CDR3 is 13 residues long.

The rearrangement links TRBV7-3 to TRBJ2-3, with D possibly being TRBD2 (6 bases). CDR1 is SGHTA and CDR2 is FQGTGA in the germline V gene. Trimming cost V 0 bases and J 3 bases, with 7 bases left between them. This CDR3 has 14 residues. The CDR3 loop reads CASSLTGGTDTQYF. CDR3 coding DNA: TGTGCCAGCAGCTTAACAGGAGGGACAGATACGCAGTATTTT.

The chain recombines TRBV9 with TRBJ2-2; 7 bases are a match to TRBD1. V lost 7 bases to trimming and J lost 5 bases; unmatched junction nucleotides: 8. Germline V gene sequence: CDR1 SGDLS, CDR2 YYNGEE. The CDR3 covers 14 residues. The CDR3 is CASGRDRLTGELFF. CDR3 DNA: TGTGCCAGCGGCCGGGACAGACTAACCGGGGAGCTGTTTTTT.

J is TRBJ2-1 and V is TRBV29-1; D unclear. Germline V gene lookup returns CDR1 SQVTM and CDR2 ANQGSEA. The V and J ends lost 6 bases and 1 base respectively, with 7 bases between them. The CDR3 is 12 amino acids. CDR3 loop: CSVRDSYNEQFF. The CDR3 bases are TGCAGCGTAAGGGATTCCTACAATGAGCAGTTCTTC.

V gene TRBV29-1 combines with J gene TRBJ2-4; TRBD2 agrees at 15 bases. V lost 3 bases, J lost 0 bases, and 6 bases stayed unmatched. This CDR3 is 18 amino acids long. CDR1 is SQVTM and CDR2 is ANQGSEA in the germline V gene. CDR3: CSVENGTSGRLAKNIQYF. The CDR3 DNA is TGCAGCGTTGAGAATGGGACTAGCGGGAGGTTAGCCAAAAACATTCAGTACTTC.

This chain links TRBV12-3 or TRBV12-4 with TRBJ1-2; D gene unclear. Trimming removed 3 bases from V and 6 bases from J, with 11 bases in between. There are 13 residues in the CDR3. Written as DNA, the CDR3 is TGTGCCAGCAGTTTTGAGGGTACGGATGGCTACACCTTC. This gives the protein CASSFEGTDGYTF.

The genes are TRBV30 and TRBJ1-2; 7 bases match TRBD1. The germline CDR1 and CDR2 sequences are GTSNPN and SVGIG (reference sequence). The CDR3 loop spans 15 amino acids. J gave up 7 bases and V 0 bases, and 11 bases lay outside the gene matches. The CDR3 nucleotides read TGTGCCTGGAGTGTATTGAGAGGGGGCTTGGGTGGCTACACCTTC. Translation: CAWSVLRGGLGGYTF.

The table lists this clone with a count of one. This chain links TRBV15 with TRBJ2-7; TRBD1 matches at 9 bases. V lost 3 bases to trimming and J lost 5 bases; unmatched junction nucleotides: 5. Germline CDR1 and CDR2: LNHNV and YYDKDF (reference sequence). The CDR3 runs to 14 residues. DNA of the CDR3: TGTGCCACCAGCAGGGGAGGACAGGGGAACGAGCAGTACTTC. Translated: CATSRGGQGNEQYF.

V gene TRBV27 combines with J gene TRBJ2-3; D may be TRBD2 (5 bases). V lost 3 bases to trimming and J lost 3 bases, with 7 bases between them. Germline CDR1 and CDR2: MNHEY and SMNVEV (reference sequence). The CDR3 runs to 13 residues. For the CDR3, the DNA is TGTGCCAGCAGTTTCTCGGGAACAGATACGCAGTATTTT. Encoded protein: CASSFSGTDTQYF.

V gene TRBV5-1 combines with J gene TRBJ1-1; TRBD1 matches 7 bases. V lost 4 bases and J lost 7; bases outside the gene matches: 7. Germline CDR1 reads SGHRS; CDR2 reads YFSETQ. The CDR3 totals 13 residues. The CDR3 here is CASSSDRDSEAFF. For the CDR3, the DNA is TGCGCCAGCAGCAGCGACAGGGATAGTGAAGCTTTCTTT.

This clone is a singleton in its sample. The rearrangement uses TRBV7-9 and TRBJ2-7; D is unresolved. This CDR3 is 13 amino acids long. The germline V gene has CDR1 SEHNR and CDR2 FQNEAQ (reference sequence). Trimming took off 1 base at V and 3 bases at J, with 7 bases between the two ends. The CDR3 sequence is CASSLEAGYEQYF. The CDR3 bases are TGTGCCAGCAGCTTAGAGGCAGGCTACGAGCAGTACTTC.

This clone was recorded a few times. The CDR3 bases are TGTGCCAGCAGCTTAGCGGTCTGGCTGAACACTGAAGCTTTCTTT. Translation: CASSLAVWLNTEAFF. The rearrangement joins TRBV7-8 to TRBJ1-1; D gene uncertain. The CDR3 has 15 amino acids. CDR1 is SGHVS, CDR2 FQNEAQ, per germline. The V and J ends lost 0 bases and 0 bases respectively, with 8 bases between them.

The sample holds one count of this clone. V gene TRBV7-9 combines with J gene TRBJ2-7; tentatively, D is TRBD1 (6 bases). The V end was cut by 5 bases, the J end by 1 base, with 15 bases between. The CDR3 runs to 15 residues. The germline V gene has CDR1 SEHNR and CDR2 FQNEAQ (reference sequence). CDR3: CASSPRTETSYEQYF. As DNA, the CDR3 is TGTGCCAGCAGCCCCCGGACAGAAACGTCCTACGAGCAGTACTTC.

The CDR3 DNA follows: TGTGCCAGCAGTTACGGGGGGGCGGACAGGGACCATGGCTACACCTTC. It yields the protein CASSYGGADRDHGYTF. The chain employs TRBV6-7 and TRBJ1-2, with 8 bases lining up with TRBD1. TRBV6-7 is filed as an ORF, its function uncertain. Trimming took 2 bases from V and 6 from J; bases not matched to a gene: 11. There are 16 residues in the CDR3.

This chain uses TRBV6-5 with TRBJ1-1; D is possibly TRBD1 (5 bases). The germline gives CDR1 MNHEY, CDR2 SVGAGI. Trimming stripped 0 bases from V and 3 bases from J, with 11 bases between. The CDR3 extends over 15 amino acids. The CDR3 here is CASSYSWGLDTEAFF. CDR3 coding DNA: TGTGCCAGCAGTTACTCCTGGGGGTTAGACACTGAAGCTTTCTTT.

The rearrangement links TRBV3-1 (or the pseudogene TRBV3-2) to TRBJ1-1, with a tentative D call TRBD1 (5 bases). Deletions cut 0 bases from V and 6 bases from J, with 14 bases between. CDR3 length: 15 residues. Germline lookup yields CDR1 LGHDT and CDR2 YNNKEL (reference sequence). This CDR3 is CASSQEPQGVSEAFF. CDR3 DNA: TGTGCCAGCAGCCAAGAACCGCAGGGAGTCTCTGAAGCTTTCTTT.